This entry lists 12 T cell receptor beta chains sequenced from one sample in a study of T cells in Graves' hyperthyroidism and ophthalmopathy. What was amplified from RNA transcripts were TCR beta CDR3 regions. HTBI primers were the set used in a first-round RT-PCR of the TCR CDR3. MiXCR, applied by TCRdb to the multiplex PCR reads, yields one record per CDR3 protein. The sample includes hundreds of thousands of distinct CDR3 sequences, roughly 14% of them seen just once. Input material: blood. These receptors were taken from a man aged 18 to 30 with Graves' ophthalmopathy.

This clonotype came up a few times. The rearrangement uses TRBV2 and TRBJ2-1; TRBD2 matches 8 bases. The CDR3 contains 14 residues. The ends lost 8 bases at V and 0 bases at J; junction bases unmatched: 3. Germline V gives CDR1 SNHLY, CDR2 FYNNEI. CDR3 loop: CASLAGSSYNEQFF. Here the CDR3 DNA reads TGTGCCAGCCTAGCGGGCTCCTCCTACAATGAGCAGTTCTTC.

Ten or more counts support this clonotype. The chain carries TRBV20-1 and TRBJ2-7, with D perhaps TRBD1 (6 bases). The CDR3 length is 15 residues. The V gene lost 0 bases and the J gene lost 0 bases, with 12 bases spanning the gap. Per the germline V gene, CDR1 is DFQATT and CDR2 is SNEGSKA (reference sequence). CDR3 sequence (DNA): TGCAGTGCTAGAGATCTTGGACAGTCCTCCTACGAGCAGTACTTC. This gives the protein CSARDLGQSSYEQYF.

The CDR3 sequence: CASSYRKREGLDTQYF. The CDR3 DNA follows: TGTGCCAGCAGTTACAGGAAGCGGGAGGGCCTCGATACGCAGTATTTT. J is TRBJ2-3 and V is TRBV6-5; 10 bases are shared with TRBD2. The J segment lost 6 bases and the V segment lost 2 bases, leaving 8 bases of the junction unmatched. Germline CDR1 and CDR2: MNHEY and SVGAGI. This CDR3 is 16 amino acids long.

This clonotype was recorded at least ten times. The gene calls are TRBV7-8 and TRBJ2-5; 7 bases align to TRBD2. The germline V gene has CDR1 SGHVS and CDR2 FQNEAQ. V shed 5 bases, J shed 1 base, and the junction held 19 bases outside the gene matches. The CDR3 has 19 amino acids. CDR3 bases: TGTGCCAGCAGCCCCCTCTCCGGGACTACTCAGTGGGCCCAAGAGACCCAGTACTTC. It is translated as CASSPLSGTTQWAQETQYF.

Worth noting for this clonotype: Since a much larger clone is just one base distant, this may be a read error. The chain uses TRBV3-1 and TRBJ2-5; D possibly corresponds to TRBD1 (6 bases). Between the trimmed V and J ends, which lost 2 bases and 5 bases, there was a span of 18 bases. This CDR3 has 16 amino acids. The germline gives CDR1 LGHDT, CDR2 YNNKEL (reference sequence). The CDR3 DNA reads TGTGCCAGCAGCCAAAGAGGGTCCGCCCAGGGGGAGACCCAGTACTTC. This gives the protein CASSQRGSAQGETQYF.

This clonotype occurred a few times. The genes are TRBV7-9 and TRBJ2-7; 7 bases match TRBD1. CDR3 length: 15 amino acids. Trimming removed 4 bases from V and 3 bases from J; junction bases left unmatched: 9. Germline V gives CDR1 SEHNR, CDR2 FQNEAQ (reference sequence). The CDR3 sequence is CASSSTGDRGYEQYF. CDR3 bases: TGTGCCAGCAGCTCTACAGGGGATAGGGGCTACGAGCAGTACTTC.

There are many counts of this clonotype. The chain has TRBV5-1 and TRBJ1-6; TRBD1 is a possible D gene (6 bases). Germline V gene sequence: CDR1 SGHRS, CDR2 YFSETQ. V shed 0 bases and J shed 4 bases, with 14 bases lying between them. The CDR3 has 17 amino acids. The CDR3 coding sequence is TGCGCCAGCAGCTTGGTTGGTTGGACAGCATATAATTCACCCCTCCACTTT. Translation gives CASSLVGWTAYNSPLHF.

This clonotype was observed many times. J is TRBJ2-1 and V is TRBV28; 10 bases agree with TRBD2. J gave up 9 bases and V 5 bases, and 10 bases lay outside the gene matches. This CDR3 spans 15 amino acids. CDR1 is MDHEN, CDR2 SYDVKM, per germline. Written as DNA, the CDR3 is TGTGCCAGCAGTGCCCCGGGGACTAGCGTAGTTGAGCAGTTCTTC. It yields the protein CASSAPGTSVVEQFF. The whole variable domain, remainder taken from reference TRBV28 and TRBJ2-1, is DVKVTQSSRYLVKRTGEKVFLECVQDMDHENMFWYRQDPGLGLRLIYFSYDVKMKEKGDIPEGYSVSREKKERFSLILESASTNQTSMYLCASSAPGTSVVEQFFGPGTRLTVL.

The sample holds many counts of this clonotype. The chain uses TRBV2 and TRBJ2-7; D remains ambiguous. Germline CDR1 SNHLY, CDR2 FYNNEI. CDR3 length: 13 residues. Trimming removed 5 bases at V and 6 bases at J, with 14 bases between. DNA of the CDR3: TGTGCCAGCAGTTCCGTATGGACCGGCGAGCAGTACTTC. Translation: CASSSVWTGEQYF.

The J gene is TRBJ1-6, the V gene TRBV15; D not resolved. The V and J ends lost 0 bases and 7 bases respectively, with 10 bases between them. CDR3 length: 15 amino acids. From germline, CDR1 is LNHNV and CDR2 YYDKDF (reference sequence). This CDR3 reads CATSRDQGSNSPLHF. CDR3 nucleotide sequence: TGTGCCACCAGCAGAGATCAAGGTTCGAATTCACCCCTCCACTTT. Combining the CDR3 with reference TRBV15 and TRBJ1-6 gives the whole variable domain DAMVIQNPRYQVTQFGKPVTLSCSQTLNHNVMYWYQQKSSQAPKLLFHYYDKDFNNEADTPDNFQSRRPNTSFCFLDIRSPGLGDTAMYLCATSRDQGSNSPLHFGNGTRLTVT.

This clonotype was seen repeatedly, ten times or more. The V gene is TRBV7-9, the J gene TRBJ2-1, with 9 positions matching TRBD1. The CDR3 loop spans 13 amino acids. V was clipped by 6 bases and J by 9 bases; unmatched bases: 6. Germline CDR1 and CDR2: SEHNR and FQNEAQ (reference sequence). The CDR3 protein is CASRRTGDGEQFF. CDR3 DNA: TGTGCCAGCAGGAGGACAGGGGATGGTGAGCAGTTCTTC.

This clonotype appeared many times. The V gene is TRBV27, the J gene TRBJ2-7; D gene unclear. Looked up from germline, CDR1 is MNHEY and CDR2 is SMNVEV (reference sequence). Deletions cut 4 bases from V and 0 bases from J, with 10 bases between. This CDR3 region has 14 residues. The CDR3, as DNA: TGTGCCAGCAGTTCCCGACGGAGCTCCTACGAGCAGTACTTC. It is translated as CASSSRRSSYEQYF.